This is a list of T cell receptor beta chains from one sample in a study of blood T cell repertoires in COVID-19. The table came from immunoSEQ multiplex PCR; TCRdb's copy has only in-frame clones and leaves some out. In the table there are around 150,000 clones, about three quarters of which are singletons. The sequenced sample was peripheral blood. The source is a man between 65 and 85 years old with acute or convalescent COVID-19. The CDR3 runs from the conserved cysteine through the conserved F or W. Fields, in order: D gene, J gene, clone size, V gene, CDR3 DNA, CDR3 protein. The D gene is left open where the match is weak. Not every row has a clone size; where given, it reads once, few, many or a size class.

>TRBD1|TRBJ2-2|NA|TRBV19
TGTGCCAGTAGCTCCGGGACAGGGCCCTTAGGGGAGCTGTTTTTT
CASSSGTGPLGELFF
>NA|TRBJ2-1|NA|TRBV24-1
TGTGCCACCAGTGATGCAGGCTCCTACAATGAGCAGTTCTTC
CATSDAGSYNEQFF
>NA|TRBJ1-3|NA|TRBV2
TGTGCCAGCAGTGAGACAGGAGCCGGGGGAAACACCATATATTTT
CASSETGAGGNTIYF
>NA|TRBJ1-4|NA|TRBV6-5
TGTGCCAGCAGTTACTCGGGCAGGGGCTCCGAAAAACTGTTTTTT
CASSYSGRGSEKLFF
>TRBD1|TRBJ1-1|NA|TRBV10-3
TGTGCCATCAGTGTGCAGGGGGCGGGTACTGAAGCTTTCTTT
CAISVQGAGTEAFF
>TRBD1|TRBJ1-4|NA|TRBV10-3
TGTGCCATCAGTGAACATCGGACAGGAGATAATGAAAAACTGTTTTTT
CAISEHRTGDNEKLFF
>TRBD1|TRBJ2-7|few|TRBV7-6
TGTGCCAGCAGCTCCAGTAGGGACAGGGGGCATCGGGAGCAGTACTTC
CASSSSRDRGHREQYF
>NA|TRBJ1-2|NA|TRBV6-5
TGTGCCAGCAGTTACTCGAGGGATGGCTACACCTTC
CASSYSRDGYTF
>NA|TRBJ2-3|NA|TRBV11-3
TGTGCCAGCAGCTTCCCCAGAGGCGGCGTCATGGATACGCAGTATTTT
CASSFPRGGVMDTQYF
>TRBD1|TRBJ2-2|NA|TRBV29-1
TGCAGCGTCGAACAGGGGATAGCCGGGGAGCTGTTTTTT
CSVEQGIAGELFF
>NA|TRBJ2-2|NA|TRBV18
TGTGCCAGCTCACCTTTTTCACAACAGGGTGGCACCGGGGAGCTGTTTTTT
CASSPFSQQGGTGELFF
>NA|TRBJ2-1|NA|TRBV3-1/TRBV3-2
TGTGCCAGCAGCCGTGGTAGCGGTAGCTCCTACAATGAGCAGTTCTTC
CASSRGSGSSYNEQFF
>NA|TRBJ2-7|NA|TRBV5-1
TGCGCCAGCAGCTTTGAGGGTGGTGGGTCCTACGAGCAGTACTTC
CASSFEGGGSYEQYF
>NA|TRBJ2-1|NA|TRBV5-5
TGTGCCAGCAGGTCGACAGTAAGCTCCTACAATGAGCAGTTCTTC
CASRSTVSSYNEQFF
>NA|TRBJ2-6|NA|TRBV5-1
TGCGCCAGCAGCAGGGGAGCAGGGGTCCCCAACTCTGGGGCCAACGTCCTGACTTTC
CASSRGAGVPNSGANVLTF
>TRBD2|TRBJ2-3|NA|TRBV19
TGTGCCAGTAGGAGAATCGGACTAGCGGGAGTAGATACGCAGTATTTT
CASRRIGLAGVDTQYF
>TRBD2|TRBJ2-2|NA|TRBV5-5
TGTGCCAGCAGCCCCGGAGTAGCGGGAGGAACCGGGGAGCTGTTTTTT
CASSPGVAGGTGELFF
>TRBD1|TRBJ2-7|NA|TRBV7-2
TGTGCCAGCAGCTTAGGCAGGGGGACCTACGAGCAGTACTTC
CASSLGRGTYEQYF
>TRBD1|TRBJ1-2|NA|TRBV6-5
TGTGCCAGCAACCCAGACAGGGCGGTTGGCTACACCTTC
CASNPDRAVGYTF
>NA|TRBJ2-5|few|TRBV9
TGTGCCAGCGCAGCGTTATCCGAGGGGGAACAAGAGACCCAGTACTTC
CASAALSEGEQETQYF
>NA|TRBJ1-5|NA|TRBV3-1/TRBV3-2
TGTGCCAGCAGCCAAGCGCTATACTCGCCCCAGCATTTT
CASSQALYSPQHF
>NA|TRBJ1-2|few|TRBV28
TGTGCCAGCAGTGCGCCGACAGGAAACTATGGCTACACCTTC
CASSAPTGNYGYTF
>TRBD2|TRBJ2-1|NA|TRBV10-1
TGCGCCAGCAGTGAGCGACTAGCGTGGGGTGAGCAGTTCTTC
CASSERLAWGEQFF
>TRBD2|TRBJ2-1|few|TRBV6-4
TGTGCCAGCAGTGTGGCCGGGACTAGCAATGAGCAGTTCTTC
CASSVAGTSNEQFF
>TRBD2|TRBJ2-7|NA|TRBV29-1
TGCAGCGTTGGAGAAGGGACTAGCGGCTCCTACGAGCAGTACTTC
CSVGEGTSGSYEQYF
>NA|TRBJ1-3|few|TRBV18
TGTGCCAGCTCATCCAATACTTTATCTGGAAACACCATATATTTT
CASSSNTLSGNTIYF
>TRBD1|TRBJ1-1|NA|TRBV5-4
TGTGCCAGCAGCTTGAAGCGTCAGGGGGCCTGGAACACTGAAGCTTTCTTT
CASSLKRQGAWNTEAFF
>TRBD1|TRBJ2-1|NA|TRBV14
TGTGCCAGCAGCCTAGGGACAGGGCGGGGCCATGAGCAGTTCTTC
CASSLGTGRGHEQFF
>NA|TRBJ1-2|NA|TRBV6-5
TGTGCCAGCAACCCCGTTGGGGGCGAGAGCTATGGCTACACCTTC
CASNPVGGESYGYTF
>NA|TRBJ1-1|NA|TRBV6-5
TGTGCCAGCAGTTACTCGGAGTTTCCCATGAACACTGAAGCTTTCTTT
CASSYSEFPMNTEAFF
>NA|TRBJ1-2|NA|TRBV7-9
TGTGCCAGCAGCCCAGAGGGAGAGAGGACCTATGGCTACACCTTC
CASSPEGERTYGYTF
>NA|TRBJ1-2|NA|TRBV5-6
TGTGCCAGCAGCCGTAGCATAAACTATGGCTACACCTTC
CASSRSINYGYTF
>NA|TRBJ2-3|NA|TRBV15
TGTGCCACCAGCAGGCCCTACGGGGAAGCTACGCAGTATTTT
CATSRPYGEATQYF
>NA|TRBJ1-2|NA|TRBV24-1
TGTGCCACCAGGGACAGCTATGGCTACACCTTC
CATRDSYGYTF
>TRBD2|TRBJ2-7|NA|TRBV9
TGTGCCAGCAGCGCCAGACTAGCGATGAGCTCCTACGAGCAGTACTTC
CASSARLAMSSYEQYF
>NA|TRBJ1-1|few|TRBV6-5
TGTGCCAGCAGTTACTCGGGCAGGGGGAACACTGAAGCTTTCTTT
CASSYSGRGNTEAFF
>NA|TRBJ1-1|few|TRBV19
TGTGCCAGTAGTATACCTCCGGGGAACACTGAAGCTTTCTTT
CASSIPPGNTEAFF
>TRBD2|TRBJ2-3|once|TRBV14
TGTGCCAGCAGCCGCCGGGCGGGAGGCGTCGCAGATACGCAGTATTTT
CASSRRAGGVADTQYF
>NA|TRBJ1-1|few|TRBV11-3
TGTGCCAGCAGCAACAGGGACGATACGTGGTCTTTCTTT
CASSNRDDTWSFF
>NA|TRBJ1-1|NA|TRBV5-1
TGCGCCAGCAGCTTGGGGCACGGGACTTTTGACACTGAAGCTTTCTTT
CASSLGHGTFDTEAFF
>NA|TRBJ1-2|NA|TRBV24-1
TGTGCCACCAGTGATCCCCATTCGGCAGGAAGTAACTATGGCTACACCTTC
CATSDPHSAGSNYGYTF
>NA|TRBJ1-3|NA|TRBV7-2
TGTGCCAGCAGCCTAATACTTAATAGAGGAAACACCATATATTTT
CASSLILNRGNTIYF
>NA|TRBJ1-2|NA|TRBV19
TGTGCCAGTAGTATGGGGCAAAGGGAAAGAAACTATGGCTACACCTTC
CASSMGQRERNYGYTF
>TRBD2|TRBJ2-7|NA|TRBV6-1
TGTGCCAGCAGTGAAACTAGCGGGTGGGACGAGCAGTACTTC
CASSETSGWDEQYF
>TRBD1|TRBJ1-4|NA|TRBV5-4
TGTGCCAGCAGCTTGGTTGGTGGTCAGGGGGCCCTTGGCGAAAAACTGTTTTTT
CASSLVGGQGALGEKLFF
>TRBD1|TRBJ1-5|NA|TRBV28
TGTGCCAGCAGTAGGGACAGAAAACAGCCCCAGCATTTT
CASSRDRKQPQHF
>TRBD1|TRBJ1-5|NA|TRBV6-5
TGTGCCAGCATTCTACAGGGGGGCAATCAGCCCCAGCATTTT
CASILQGGNQPQHF
>TRBD1|TRBJ1-1|NA|TRBV7-9
TGTGCCAGCAGCCAGGACAGGCCCACTGAAGCTTTCTTT
CASSQDRPTEAFF
>NA|TRBJ2-5|NA|TRBV6-5
TGTGCCAGCAGTTACTCGAAGGGGCAAGAGACCCAGTACTTC
CASSYSKGQETQYF
>NA|TRBJ2-7|NA|TRBV20-1
TGCAGTGCTTCAGACTACTACGAGCAGTACTTC
CSASDYYEQYF
>TRBD2|TRBJ2-1|NA|TRBV3-1/TRBV3-2
TGTGCCAGCAGCCAAGATCTACCGGGAGGGCCATTCAATGAGCAGTTCTTC
CASSQDLPGGPFNEQFF
>TRBD1|TRBJ1-1|few|TRBV7-9
TGTGCCAGCAGCTCGACAGGGGGTGCTGAAGCTTTCTTT
CASSSTGGAEAFF
>NA|TRBJ2-2|NA|TRBV5-1
TGCGCCAGCAGCTTGCGGGGGTTCACCGGGGAGCTGTTTTTT
CASSLRGFTGELFF